The rows below give T cell receptor beta chains drawn from one sample of a study of CD8+CD57+ T cells in acquired aplastic anemia. Each CDR3 protein is one row after TCRdb ran MiXCR on the reads. The profile shows around 180,000 distinct CDR3 sequences, just under 65% of them singletons. Sequencing was performed on sorted CD4+, CD8+, or CD8+CD57+ T cells (not recorded which) from PBMCs. These receptors came from a human donor in good health. Each CDR3 is given with its conserved first and last residue. The D gene is left open where the match is weak. Where a row states a size, it is once, few, many or the class of an expanded clone; other rows omit it.

cdr3_nt,cdr3_aa,d_call,v_call,j_call,clone_size
TGTGCCAGCAGCACTAGCGGGAGCACTATCCAAGAGACCCAGTACTTC,CASSTSGSTIQETQYF,TRBD2,TRBV7-9,TRBJ2-5,.
TGTGCCAGCAGCGTAGTCCCAGGGGGCTACAATGAGCAGTTCTTC,CASSVVPGGYNEQFF,TRBD1,TRBV9,TRBJ2-1,.
TGTGCCAGCAGCGTCGGGACTCTGAACACCGGGGAGCTGTTTTTT,CASSVGTLNTGELFF,.,TRBV9,TRBJ2-2,many
TGCAGTGCTAGAGATCCTAGCGGGAGGATTCGGCAGTTCTTC,CSARDPSGRIRQFF,TRBD2,TRBV20-1,TRBJ2-1,.
TGTGCCAGCAGCCCAGTATTCTCTGGAAACACCATATATTTT,CASSPVFSGNTIYF,.,TRBV5-4,TRBJ1-3,.
TGTGCCAGCAGCGTAGGACAGGGGTCGATGAGGACCGGGGAGCTGTTTTTT,CASSVGQGSMRTGELFF,TRBD1,TRBV9,TRBJ2-2,.
TGCAGTGCTAGAAGGACTGGGGCGGGGGATGAGCAGTTCTTC,CSARRTGAGDEQFF,TRBD2,TRBV20-1,TRBJ2-1,.
TGTGCCAGCAGCAAGATACTAGCGGTACAAGAGACTCAGTACTTC,CASSKILAVQETQYF,TRBD2,TRBV7-8,TRBJ2-5,.
TGTGCCAGCAGCTTAACCGGGACTAGCGGCTACGAGCAGTACTTC,CASSLTGTSGYEQYF,TRBD2,TRBV7-2,TRBJ2-7,.
TGTGCCAGCAGTCGGACAGGGACGAACACTGAAGCTTTCTTT,CASSRTGTNTEAFF,TRBD1,TRBV12-3/TRBV12-4,TRBJ1-1,.
TGCGCCAGCAGCCACGCGGTCCGGATGAACACTGAAGCTTTCTTT,CASSHAVRMNTEAFF,.,TRBV7-2,TRBJ1-1,.
TGCAGTGCTAGAGATCAGGGTGGGGAGACCCAGTACTTC,CSARDQGGETQYF,.,TRBV20-1,TRBJ2-5,.
TGTGCCAGCAGTGAGGATATCAGCGGGAACCAAGAGACCCAGTACTTC,CASSEDISGNQETQYF,TRBD2,TRBV25-1,TRBJ2-5,many
TGCAGTGCTAGGAGTCAGGCTTTTGGGACTAGCGGGATCGCAGATACGCAGTATTTT,CSARSQAFGTSGIADTQYF,TRBD2,TRBV20-1,TRBJ2-3,.
TGTGCCAGCAGTTACTTCGGACAAGTACTCGAGCAGTACTTC,CASSYFGQVLEQYF,.,TRBV6-5,TRBJ2-7,.
TGTGCCAGTATCGAGAGCTCTGGGGCCAACGTCCTGACTTTC,CASIESSGANVLTF,.,TRBV19,TRBJ2-6,.
TGTGCCAGCAGTCAACCCGGGACTCTCGAACACCGGGGAGCTTTCTTT,CASSQPGTLEHRGAFF,.,TRBV6-1,TRBJ1-1,.
TGTGCCAGTAAAGCGCGGACTGAAGCTTTCTTT,CASKARTEAFF,.,TRBV19,TRBJ1-1,.